This TCR beta chain originates from a study of PD-1 blockade in classical Hodgkin lymphoma. Overall study results and limits: Newly diagnosed patients were reported to exhibit reduced baseline TCR diversity relative to healthy donors.

Stated time point: newly diagnosed, previously untreated cHL patient sample. Thawed PBMCs yielded CD4+ T cells through magnetic negative selection. In regard to this clone: Its antigen remains unidentified.

Produced via immunoSEQ multiplex PCR; TCRdb's table is partial and in-frame only. The sample contains 20,000 to 30,000 clones, under 95% of which appear only once. The sequenced sample consisted of CD4+ T cells from blood. This receptor was identified in a human donor with classical Hodgkin lymphoma.

The CDR3 nucleotides are TGTGCCACCAGGGACGGGTCCAGCGAAGAGACCCAGTACTTC. Translated: CATRDGSSEETQYF. The chain recombines TRBV15 with TRBJ2-5; D is unclear. CDR3 length equals 14 residues. Germline values: CDR1 LNHNV, CDR2 YYDKDF (reference sequence). Trimming took off 6 bases at V and 3 bases at J, with 14 bases between the two ends.